The next 12 T cell receptor beta chains were all read from a single sample in a study of control samples from healthy donors and cancer patients. Here immunoSEQ multiplex PCR was the method, and the copy in TCRdb shows in-frame clones only, minus some. Among tens of thousands of clones listed, 91% were seen once. The material sequenced was blood. Receptors originate from a man aged 25 to 40 in good health.

This sequence joins TRBV7-2 and TRBJ2-2, with TRBD2 as a possible D gene (5 bases). V dropped 3 bases and J dropped 6 bases, with 14 bases sitting between them. The CDR3 totals 15 residues. Germline loops: CDR1 SGHTA, CDR2 FQGNSA. CDR3 nucleotide sequence: TGTGCCAGCAGCTTCTCGCGGGTATTTTCCGGGGAGCTGTTTTTT. Translation gives CASSFSRVFSGELFF.

The chain recombines TRBV9 with TRBJ2-3; tentatively, D is TRBD2 (6 bases). CDR1 is SGDLS and CDR2 is YYNGEE in the germline V gene. Trimming took off 0 bases at V and 5 bases at J, with 19 bases between the two ends. The CDR3 has 17 residues. CDR3 sequence (DNA): TGTGCCAGCAGCGTAGCTGCGACGGGAGCTAGGGGAGATACGCAGTATTTT. It specifies CASSVAATGARGDTQYF.

This clone was observed once. CDR3 sequence reads: CASSHDPGQGLIIGNSPLHF. The CDR3, as DNA: TGTGCCAGCAGTCACGACCCGGGACAGGGGTTAATAATCGGTAATTCACCCCTCCACTTT. This chain uses TRBV2 with TRBJ1-6, with 10 bases aligning to TRBD1. CDR3 size: 20 residues. Germline V gene lookup returns CDR1 SNHLY and CDR2 FYNNEI. Trimming removed 5 bases from V and 6 bases from J; junction bases left unmatched: 19.

The chain employs TRBV6-2 or TRBV6-3 and TRBJ2-1; 10 bases are a match to TRBD1. The V gene end was trimmed by 5 bases and the J gene end by 3 bases; junction bases not matched to a gene: 4. This CDR3 contains 15 residues. Per the germline V gene, CDR1 is MNHEY and CDR2 is SVGEGT. The CDR3 DNA reads TGTGCCAGCAGTGCGACAGGGGGCCTCTACAATGAGCAGTTCTTC. It yields the protein CASSATGGLYNEQFF.

This clone was recorded only once. The CDR3 nucleotides are TGTGCCTGGAGCTACGGGGGAATCTACGAGCAGTACTTC. This encodes CAWSYGGIYEQYF. The chain uses TRBV30 and TRBJ2-7; D may be TRBD2 (6 bases). Germline V gene sequence: CDR1 GTSNPN, CDR2 SVGIG (reference sequence). The CDR3 covers 13 residues. V was shortened by 3 bases and J by 3 bases, with 12 bases between the two germline ends.

The rearrangement joins TRBV7-9 to TRBJ1-5, with 8 bases matching TRBD1. Germline V gene data show CDR1 as SEHNR and CDR2 as FQNEAQ (reference sequence). This CDR3 region has 17 residues. Unmatched junction bases numbered 17, after V lost 10 bases and J lost 3 bases. The CDR3 DNA follows: TGTGCCAATTGGGACAGGAGGGAAATAAAGGACAATCAGCCCCAGCATTTT. This gives the protein CANWDRREIKDNQPQHF.

In its sample, this clone was seen a few times. The chain has TRBV6-5 and TRBJ2-3, with TRBD2 matching over 11 bases. CDR3 size: 14 residues. V lost 10 bases to trimming and J lost 3 bases; unmatched junction nucleotides: 6. Germline V lookup: CDR1 MNHEY, CDR2 SVGAGI. CDR3 residues: CATFSGGVTDTQYF. In DNA, the CDR3 is TGTGCCACCTTTAGCGGGGGGGTAACAGATACGCAGTATTTT.

This rearrangement joins TRBV7-8 to TRBJ2-2; 7 nucleotides align to TRBD2. With 5 bases clipped from V and 0 bases from J, the junction kept 3 bases outside the gene matches. The CDR3 length is 15 residues. Per germline, CDR1 SGHVS and CDR2 FQNEAQ. CDR3 protein: CASSVGLANTGELFF. The CDR3 bases are TGTGCCAGCAGCGTAGGACTAGCGAACACCGGGGAGCTGTTTTTT.

The chain couples TRBV19 to TRBJ1-5; D is uncertain. The ends were cut back, 2 bases at V and 0 bases at J, with 11 bases in the middle. This CDR3 has 16 amino acids. Per germline, CDR1 LNHDA and CDR2 SQIVND (reference sequence). CDR3 region: CASSITGLGSNQPQHF. The CDR3 DNA follows: TGTGCCAGTAGTATAACGGGATTAGGTAGCAATCAGCCCCAGCATTTT. Full variable domain (outside the CDR3, taken from reference TRBV19 and TRBJ1-5): DGGITQSPKYLFRKEGQNVTLSCEQNLNHDAMYWYRQDPGQGLRLIYYSQIVNDFQKGDIAEGYSVSREKKESFPLTVTSAQKNPTAFYLCASSITGLGSNQPQHFGDGTRLSIL.

This clone came up once. The chain combines TRBV6-2 or TRBV6-3 with TRBJ2-4, with 7 bases that match TRBD2. Germline CDR1 MNHEY, CDR2 SVGEGT. This CDR3 has 15 residues. The V gene end was trimmed by 6 bases and the J gene end by 10 bases; junction bases not matched to a gene: 15. CDR3 in DNA: TGTGCCAGCAGCCTGGGGGGGACGCCGTCATTGATTCAGTACTTC. Translation gives CASSLGGTPSLIQYF.

The chain has TRBV11-2 and TRBJ2-7; 7 nucleotides align to TRBD2. Germline V CDR1 and CDR2: SGHAT, FQNNGV. The CDR3 has 15 residues. V lost 1 base, J lost 2 bases, and 5 bases stayed unmatched. The chain's CDR3 is CASSLVWTRAYEQYF. CDR3 in DNA: TGTGCCAGCAGCTTAGTTTGGACTAGAGCCTACGAGCAGTACTTC.

The chain links TRBV7-8 to TRBJ2-7; maybe TRBD1 (6 bases). V gave up 2 bases and J gave up 0 bases, with 11 bases separating them. The CDR3 has 15 residues. Germline V CDR1 and CDR2: SGHVS, FQNEAQ. The CDR3 here is CASSLKTGSSYEQYF. The CDR3 region has the DNA TGTGCCAGCAGCTTAAAAACAGGGAGCTCCTACGAGCAGTACTTC.